Included here is one T cell receptor (beta chain) sequence, with context. The germline V gene encodes CDR1 LGHNA and CDR2 YSLEER. V trimming: 2 bases; J trimming: 6 bases; junction bases outside the gene matches: 10. This CDR3 is built from 17 residues. The data stem from a study of shared T cell receptors in the human thymus. The protocol was immunoSEQ multiplex PCR, while the TCRdb copy is restricted to in-frame clones and leaves out a portion. Among under 700,000 clones listed, approximately 80% were seen once. The sample was also reused in another study, on human thymus T cells. Per that paper: Finnish infants who were healthy and having corrective surgery for congenital heart defects made up the donors. Resections from corrective heart surgery provided thymus tissue. An apparent bias in V and J gene usage was seen in thymic and blood repertoires. Among unrelated individuals, related research reported thymic repertoires that overlapped highly.

Sequencing was done on a sample of thymocytes. The chain links TRBV4-3 to TRBJ2-1; 10 nucleotides line up with TRBD2. The clonotype originates from a boy younger than two with a congenital heart defect. The CDR3 protein is CASSQRFLAGDCNEQFF. The CDR3 nucleotides are TGCGCCAGCAGCCAACGATTCCTAGCGGGAGATTGCAATGAGCAGTTCTTC.